This T cell receptor beta chain appears in the sequencing data of a study of cytomegalovirus exposure and HLA in healthy donors. Findings of the study overall: In a later analysis, CMV-associated beta chains were mostly HLA-associated, it appeared. Reported results showed that the classifier diagnosed cytomegalovirus status with high specificity and sensitivity. Later work showed greater clonal expansion in HLA-associated TCR beta chains than in equally common others. Association of 16,951 TCR beta sequences with HLA alleles was found at 0.05 false discovery rate in a later analysis.

A multiplex PCR was run with 60 Vbeta primers and 13 Jbeta primers. Only in-frame clones appear in the TCRdb table, and some are missing; sequencing was by immunoSEQ multiplex PCR. The repertoire holds 150,000 to 200,000 clones, roughly 87% seen once, with approximately 0.85% in the top ten. On this clone: What it binds is unknown.

The germline V gene has CDR1 KGHSH and CDR2 LQKENI. The CDR3 is 16 residues long. V shed 6 bases and J shed 2 bases, with 18 bases lying between them. The TCR comes from a woman under 40 in good health and CMV-seronegative. Material for sequencing was PBMCs. This chain uses TRBV18 with TRBJ2-3, with D possibly matching TRBD1 (6 bases). CDR3 DNA: TGTGCCAGCTCGCCAACCCCGGGACATCTCACAGATACGCAGTATTTT. Translating gives CASSPTPGHLTDTQYF.